Here is one TCR beta chain with its context. This sample was included in a study of T cell responses to AZD1222 COVID-19 vaccine. The protocol was immunoSEQ multiplex PCR, while the TCRdb copy is restricted to in-frame clones and leaves out a portion. The sample includes approximately 120,000 clones, about 90% of them seen just once. The CDR3 covers 13 residues. Germline lookup yields CDR1 LNHNV and CDR2 YYDKDF (reference sequence). Trimming shortened V by 8 bases and J by 2 bases, and 13 bases separated the two germline ends. This receptor was identified in an adult in good health. The chain combines TRBV15 with TRBJ2-7; a weak D match, TRBD2 (5 bases). Here the sequenced sample was peripheral blood, taken on day 0 of AZD1222 vaccination. The CDR3 DNA reads TGTGCCACCGCCCGCTGGGAGACCTACGAGCAGTACTTC. The encoded protein is CATARWETYEQYF.